The rows below give T cell receptor beta chains drawn from one sample of a study of Tregs in tolerant kidney transplant recipients. Profiled with immunoSEQ multiplex PCR; TCRdb holds only in-frame clones, not every one. Of about 240,000 clones listed, about four fifths are singletons. Sequencing used CD4+ T cells from blood. These receptors were obtained from a human donor in good health. CDR3s include the opening cysteine and the closing phenylalanine or tryptophan. Fields, in order: V gene, J gene, D gene, clone size, CDR3 protein, CDR3 DNA. The D gene is left open where the match is weak. The listing skips clone size in some rows; elsewhere it reads once, few, many or a size class.

TRBV18,TRBJ2-7,.,.,CASSPLDNFSYEQYF,TGTGCCAGCTCACCCCTGGACAACTTCTCCTACGAGCAGTACTTC
TRBV19,TRBJ1-6,.,once,CASSSIASATAYNSPLHF,TGTGCCAGTAGTTCTATAGCCTCAGCGACAGCCTATAATTCACCCCTCCACTTT
TRBV2,TRBJ2-5,TRBD2,.,CASSEVAGVGETQYF,TGTGCCAGCAGTGAGGTGGCGGGAGTCGGGGAGACCCAGTACTTC
TRBV9,TRBJ2-1,TRBD2,.,CASSAGLAGAYNEQFF,TGTGCCAGCAGCGCTGGACTAGCGGGGGCATACAATGAGCAGTTCTTC
TRBV2,TRBJ2-7,TRBD1,.,CASSEALRQGSEQYF,TGTGCCAGCAGTGAAGCGCTTCGACAGGGGTCCGAGCAGTACTTC
TRBV9,TRBJ2-1,.,.,CASSATGANNEQFF,TGTGCCAGCAGCGCGACTGGGGCGAACAATGAGCAGTTCTTC
TRBV6-5,TRBJ1-1,.,.,CASSYFPKNTEAFF,TGTGCCAGCAGTTATTTTCCAAAGAACACTGAAGCTTTCTTT
TRBV5-6,TRBJ1-4,.,.,CASSRSLAGRATTNEKLFF,TGTGCCAGCAGCCGCTCTTTGGCGGGGAGGGCTACAACAAATGAAAAACTGTTTTTT
TRBV15,TRBJ1-4,.,.,CATSRISGTPSFF,TGTGCCACCAGCAGGATATCCGGGACCCCGTCTTTTTTT
TRBV5-1,TRBJ1-5,TRBD1,.,CASSPAGQHNQPQHF,TGCGCCAGCAGCCCTGCGGGACAGCACAATCAGCCCCAGCATTTT
TRBV15,TRBJ1-5,.,.,CATSRDSPGEPQHF,TGTGCCACCAGCAGAGACAGTCCAGGGGAGCCCCAGCATTTT
TRBV14,TRBJ1-2,TRBD1,.,CASSQEGQGRRANYGYTF,TGTGCCAGCAGCCAAGAAGGACAGGGGAGGAGAGCTAACTATGGCTACACCTTC
TRBV5-1,TRBJ2-3,TRBD2,.,CASSFPSGLIDTQYF,TGCGCCAGCAGCTTCCCTAGCGGTCTCATAGATACGCAGTATTTT
TRBV7-9,TRBJ1-1,TRBD1,.,CASSFRTGGSTEAFF,TGTGCCAGCAGCTTTAGGACAGGGGGTAGCACTGAAGCTTTCTTT
TRBV6-1,TRBJ2-1,TRBD1,.,CASSRTGIRNEQFF,TGTGCCAGCAGCAGGACAGGGATTCGCAATGAGCAGTTCTTC
TRBV5-1,TRBJ2-1,TRBD2,.,CASSSPRGHLAGAYNEQFF,TGCGCCAGCAGCTCCCCTAGGGGGCACCTAGCGGGGGCTTACAATGAGCAGTTCTTC
TRBV21-1,TRBJ2-3,.,.,CASSKPPGGGGSDTQYF,TGTGCCAGCAGCAAGCCCCCGGGAGGGGGTGGGTCAGATACGCAGTATTTT
TRBV5-1,TRBJ2-7,.,.,CASTLRIFYEQYF,TGCGCCAGCACCCTGAGGATTTTCTACGAGCAGTACTTC
TRBV4-1,TRBJ1-5,TRBD1,.,CASSPTGGGNQPQHF,TGCGCCAGCAGCCCGACAGGGGGCGGCAATCAGCCCCAGCATTTT
TRBV29-1,TRBJ1-2,.,.,CSVEEVMRDGYTF,TGCAGCGTTGAAGAAGTAATGAGGGATGGCTACACCTTC
TRBV18,TRBJ1-1,TRBD1,.,CASSPQGAKATEAFF,TGTGCCAGCTCACCACAGGGGGCCAAGGCGACTGAAGCTTTCTTT
TRBV25-1,TRBJ2-2,.,few,CASSDWGSGVMGLFF,TGTGCCAGCAGTGACTGGGGGTCCGGAGTCATGGGGCTGTTTTTT
TRBV10-1,TRBJ2-7,TRBD2,.,CASSETLAGVGEQYF,TGCGCCAGCAGTGAGACTCTAGCGGGAGTTGGGGAGCAGTACTTC
TRBV10-1,TRBJ2-7,TRBD2,once,CASSESRPGLEYEQYF,TGCGCCAGCAGTGAGTCGAGGCCCGGACTAGAATACGAGCAGTACTTC
TRBV19,TRBJ1-4,.,.,CASSIYGEKLFF,TGTGCCAGTAGTATCTACGGGGAAAAACTGTTTTTT
TRBV5-4,TRBJ1-4,.,.,CASSPGSNEKLFF,TGTGCCAGCAGCCCGGGAAGTAATGAAAAACTGTTTTTT
TRBV19,TRBJ1-5,.,.,CASSSREGQPQHF,TGTGCCAGTAGTAGCCGAGAAGGTCAGCCCCAGCATTTT
TRBV18,TRBJ1-4,TRBD1,.,CASSPTGQGARQEKLFF,TGTGCCAGCTCACCAACGGGACAGGGGGCGCGACAAGAAAAACTGTTTTTT
TRBV2,TRBJ2-5,TRBD1,.,CASSRDSDLETQYF,TGTGCCAGCTCCCGGGACAGTGATTTGGAGACCCAGTACTTC
TRBV18,TRBJ1-6,TRBD1,.,CASSRQQGDDSPLHF,TGTGCCAGCTCGCGACAACAGGGGGATGATTCACCCCTCCACTTT
TRBV29-1,TRBJ1-5,TRBD1,.,CSVGTGTNQPQHF,TGCAGCGTCGGGACAGGGACCAATCAGCCCCAGCATTTT
TRBV7-9,TRBJ2-2,.,few,CASSSSGPPRNTGELFF,TGTGCCAGCAGCTCATCCGGGCCCCCACGGAACACCGGGGAGCTGTTTTTT
TRBV6-5,TRBJ2-7,TRBD2,.,CASSVPSGSSYEQYF,TGTGCCAGCAGTGTCCCTAGCGGGAGCTCCTACGAGCAGTACTTC
TRBV5-1,TRBJ2-7,.,.,CASSLGGNPYEQYF,TGCGCCAGCAGCTTGGGGGGGAACCCCTACGAGCAGTACTTC
TRBV7-6,TRBJ2-1,TRBD2,.,CASSLVLREHYNEQFF,TGTGCCAGCAGCTTAGTCTTGCGGGAGCACTACAATGAACAGTTCTTC
TRBV5-6,TRBJ2-7,TRBD1,.,CASSLRDRVNEQYF,TGTGCCAGCAGCTTGCGGGACAGGGTTAACGAGCAGTACTTC
TRBV6-1,TRBJ2-7,TRBD1,.,CASSRQGSYEQYF,TGTGCCAGCAGTCGACAGGGCTCCTACGAGCAGTACTTC
TRBV18,TRBJ2-5,.,once,CASSPRAGRQETQYF,TGTGCCAGCTCACCACGAGCGGGCAGACAAGAGACCCAGTACTTC
TRBV5-1,TRBJ2-7,.,.,CASSLEPRLPSYEQYF,TGCGCCAGCAGCTTGGAACCTCGGTTACCATCCTACGAGCAGTACTTC
TRBV2,TRBJ2-1,TRBD2,.,CASSTGTSGVNEQFF,TGTGCCAGCAGCACCGGGACTAGCGGGGTCAATGAGCAGTTCTTC
TRBV19,TRBJ2-3,.,.,CASSRLGTRGTQYF,TGTGCCAGTAGTAGGCTCGGGACTCGGGGTACGCAGTATTTT
TRBV30,TRBJ1-5,TRBD1,once,CAWSDQGGGNQPQHF,TGTGCCTGGAGTGATCAGGGGGGCGGGAATCAGCCCCAGCATTTT
TRBV30,TRBJ1-3,.,few,CAWGNFRPWEDTIYF,TGTGCCTGGGGTAATTTTCGACCCTGGGAAGACACCATATATTTT
TRBV19,TRBJ1-5,.,few,CASSSQGYSNQPQHF,TGTGCCAGTAGTTCCCAGGGCTATAGCAATCAGCCCCAGCATTTT
TRBV2,TRBJ1-1,TRBD1,.,CASSLDRVSTEAFF,TGTGCCAGCAGCTTGGACAGGGTCAGCACTGAAGCTTTCTTT
TRBV7-8,TRBJ2-5,TRBD1,.,CASSIDRGRETQYF,TGTGCCAGCAGCATCGACAGGGGTAGGGAGACCCAGTACTTC
TRBV15,TRBJ2-5,TRBD1,.,CATSLRKGGPQETQYF,TGTGCCACCAGCCTCAGGAAAGGGGGCCCCCAAGAGACCCAGTACTTC
TRBV7-2,TRBJ1-2,.,.,CASRPQDARGGYTF,TGTGCCAGCAGACCCCAGGACGCCCGGGGAGGCTACACCTTC
TRBV7-9,TRBJ1-1,TRBD1,once,CASGDSGVNTEAFF,TGTGCCAGCGGGGACAGTGGGGTGAACACTGAAGCTTTCTTT
TRBV27,TRBJ1-1,TRBD1,once,CASSLSQGARNTEAFF,TGTGCCAGCAGTTTATCCCAGGGGGCTCGAAACACTGAAGCTTTCTTT
TRBV5-5,TRBJ2-7,.,.,CASSFGDEGFYEQYF,TGTGCCAGCAGCTTTGGAGACGAGGGTTTCTACGAGCAGTACTTC
TRBV5-1,TRBJ2-3,TRBD2,.,CASSQGLAGGPVRTDTQYF,TGCGCCAGCAGCCAGGGACTAGCGGGAGGGCCGGTACGCACAGATACGCAGTATTTT
TRBV6-1,TRBJ2-7,TRBD1,.,CASSEALWGQIYYEQYF,TGTGCCAGCAGTGAAGCGCTTTGGGGACAGATTTACTACGAGCAGTACTTC
TRBV15,TRBJ1-5,.,.,CATSRESGPYSNQPQHF,TGTGCCACCAGCAGGGAATCGGGACCCTATAGCAATCAGCCCCAGCATTTT